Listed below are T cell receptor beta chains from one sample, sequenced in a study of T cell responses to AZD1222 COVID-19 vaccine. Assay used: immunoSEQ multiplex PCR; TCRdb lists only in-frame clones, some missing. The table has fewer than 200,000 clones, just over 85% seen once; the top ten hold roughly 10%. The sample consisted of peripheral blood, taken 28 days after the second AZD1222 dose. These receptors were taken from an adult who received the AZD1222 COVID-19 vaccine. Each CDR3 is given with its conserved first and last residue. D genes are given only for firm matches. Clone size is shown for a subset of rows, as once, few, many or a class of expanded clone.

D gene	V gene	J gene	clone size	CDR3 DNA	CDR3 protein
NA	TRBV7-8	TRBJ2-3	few	TGTGCCAGCAGCATAGAGGGCGCGGGGGCCTCTACAGATACGCAGTATTTT	CASSIEGAGASTDTQYF
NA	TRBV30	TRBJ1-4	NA	TGTGCCGGGGCCCCCAGGGGTTTCGAAAAACTGTTTTTT	CAGAPRGFEKLFF
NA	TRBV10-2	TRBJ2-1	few	TGCGCCAGCAGGCCCGACGGGCCCTACAATGAGCAGTTCTTC	CASRPDGPYNEQFF
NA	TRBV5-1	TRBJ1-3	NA	TGCGCCAGCAGCTACAGGGAAGTAAACTCTGGAAACACCATATATTTT	CASSYREVNSGNTIYF
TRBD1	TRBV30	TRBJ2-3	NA	TGTGCCTGGAGTGTAAGACAGGGGGTATCAGATACGCAGTATTTT	CAWSVRQGVSDTQYF
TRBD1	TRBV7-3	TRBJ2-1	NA	TGTGCCAGCAGCCCAGGGGGTTCTGCCTACAATGAGCAGTTCTTC	CASSPGGSAYNEQFF
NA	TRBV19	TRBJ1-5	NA	TGTGCCAGTAGTATAGGTGGGAGCCCTGGCAATCAGCCCCAGCATTTT	CASSIGGSPGNQPQHF
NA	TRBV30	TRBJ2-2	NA	TGTGCCTGGAGTGAGGGCAGGGACCCACCCGGGGAGCTGTTTTTT	CAWSEGRDPPGELFF
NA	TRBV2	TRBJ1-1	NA	TGTGCCAGCTGCATTCTGAACACTGAAGCTTTCTTT	CASCILNTEAFF
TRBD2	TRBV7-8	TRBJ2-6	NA	TGTGCCAGCAGCATACTAGCGGGGGGCCCGGGCTCGGGGGCCAACGTCCTGACTTTC	CASSILAGGPGSGANVLTF
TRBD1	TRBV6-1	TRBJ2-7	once	TGTGCCAGCAGTGGTCAGAAAGGGACAGGGAAGTACGAGCAGTACTTC	CASSGQKGTGKYEQYF
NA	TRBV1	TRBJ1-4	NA	TGCACCAGCTCCATTCCTCAGGGGCCTAATGAAAAACTGTTTTTT	CTSSIPQGPNEKLFF
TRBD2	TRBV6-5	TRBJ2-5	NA	TGTGCCAGCAGTCGCGGGGGTGAAGAGACCCAGTACTTC	CASSRGGEETQYF
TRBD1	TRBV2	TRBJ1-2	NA	TGTGCCAGCAGCCCGGACAGGGGGCGCAACTATGGCTACACCTTC	CASSPDRGRNYGYTF
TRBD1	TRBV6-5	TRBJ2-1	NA	TGTGCCAGCAGACAACGCCTACAGGGGAACAATGAGCAGTTCTTC	CASRQRLQGNNEQFF
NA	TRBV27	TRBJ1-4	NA	TGTGCCAGCAGTGCCACAGGGATTGAAAAACTGTTTTTT	CASSATGIEKLFF
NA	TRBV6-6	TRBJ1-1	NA	TGTGCCAGCACCTTGACAGAGAACACTGAAGCTTTCTTT	CASTLTENTEAFF
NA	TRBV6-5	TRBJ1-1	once	TGTGCCAGCAGTTACAGGGACCCGAACACTGAAGCTTTCTTT	CASSYRDPNTEAFF
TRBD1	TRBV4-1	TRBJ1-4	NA	TGCGCCAGCAGCTCACAGGGGAATGAAAAACTGTTTTTT	CASSSQGNEKLFF
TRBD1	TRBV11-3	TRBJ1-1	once	TGTGCCAGCAGCTTGAACAGCCCCAGGGGGATAGGGAACACTGAAGCTTTCTTT	CASSLNSPRGIGNTEAFF
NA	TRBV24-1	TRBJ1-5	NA	TGTGCCACCAGTTCCCAAGTCATGGGGAGCAATCAGCCCCAGCATTTT	CATSSQVMGSNQPQHF
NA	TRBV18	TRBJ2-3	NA	TGTGCCAGCTCACCAATTCAGACGGGGGGCACAGATACGCAGTATTTT	CASSPIQTGGTDTQYF
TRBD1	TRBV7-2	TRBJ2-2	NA	TGTGCCAGCAGCTTAGAGGACAGGCCCACCGGGGAGCTGTTTTTT	CASSLEDRPTGELFF
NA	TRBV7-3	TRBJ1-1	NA	TGTGCCAGCAGCTTACGGGGCAGGGACACTGAAGCTTTCTTT	CASSLRGRDTEAFF
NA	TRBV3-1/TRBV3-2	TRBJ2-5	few	TGTGCCAGCAGCCAAGTTATCAACCAAGAGACCCAGTACTTC	CASSQVINQETQYF
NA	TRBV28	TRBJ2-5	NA	TGTGCCAGCAGACTAGTTTCGCCCCAAGAGACCCAGTACTTC	CASRLVSPQETQYF
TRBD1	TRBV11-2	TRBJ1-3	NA	TGTGCCAGCAGCTTGATAGGGACAGGGATCTCTGGAAACACCATATATTTT	CASSLIGTGISGNTIYF
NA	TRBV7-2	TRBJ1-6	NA	TGTGCCAGCAGCTTAAATTGGGGGTCTTCCCCAGGTTCACCCCTCCACTTT	CASSLNWGSSPGSPLHF
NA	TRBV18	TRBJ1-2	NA	TGTGCCAGCTCACCCTCCGTGGGGGGGGAATTCGGCTACACCTTC	CASSPSVGGEFGYTF
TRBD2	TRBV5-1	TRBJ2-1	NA	TGCGCCAGCAGCTCCCCAGGGGCGGGGGGGCTAAGTGAGCAGTTCTTC	CASSSPGAGGLSEQFF
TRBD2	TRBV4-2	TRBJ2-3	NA	TGTGCCAGCAGCCAAGATAGCGGGGGGGCAGATACGCAGTATTTT	CASSQDSGGADTQYF
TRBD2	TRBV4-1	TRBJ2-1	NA	TGCGCCAGCAGCCTGTCAGCGGGGGGCTCCTACAATGAGCAGTTCTTC	CASSLSAGGSYNEQFF
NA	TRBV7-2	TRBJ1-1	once	TGTGCCAGCAGCTTCTATGGAACAGGGCGCGCCACTGAAGCTTTCTTT	CASSFYGTGRATEAFF
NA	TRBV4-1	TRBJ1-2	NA	TGCGCCGGCAGCCTCGGCAGGGTCGGGTATGGCTACACCTTC	CAGSLGRVGYGYTF
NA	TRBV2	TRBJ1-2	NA	TGTGCCAGCAGTGAAGGGTTTGGCTACACCTTC	CASSEGFGYTF
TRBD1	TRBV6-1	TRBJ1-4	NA	TGTGCCAGCAGTGAAGACGGGACAGCTAATGAAAAACTGTTTTTT	CASSEDGTANEKLFF
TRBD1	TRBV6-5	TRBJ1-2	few	TGTGCCAGCAGGACAGGGGCTGGCTACACCTTC	CASRTGAGYTF
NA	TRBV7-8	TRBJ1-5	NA	TGTGCCAGCAGCCGACAGATATTCAATCAGCCCCAGCATTTT	CASSRQIFNQPQHF
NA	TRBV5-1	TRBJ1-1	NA	TGCGCCAGCAGCTTGGGGGCCCGGACTGAAGCTTTCTTT	CASSLGARTEAFF
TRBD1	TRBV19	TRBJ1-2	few	TGTGCCAGTAGTCCCGGACAGGGCCTAGGCTATGGCTACACCTTC	CASSPGQGLGYGYTF
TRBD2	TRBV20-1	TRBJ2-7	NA	TGCAGTGCTAGTGGGAGTTTAGCGGGGTACCCCTACGAGCAGTACTTC	CSASGSLAGYPYEQYF
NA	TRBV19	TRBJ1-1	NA	TGTGCCAGTTATTTCGGAAACACTGAAGCTTTCTTT	CASYFGNTEAFF
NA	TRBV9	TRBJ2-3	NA	TGTGCCAGCAGCGTAGTTACAGATACGCAGTATTTT	CASSVVTDTQYF
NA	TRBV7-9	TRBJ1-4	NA	TGTGCCAGCAGTGGACCCCGGACACCTAATGAAAAACTGTTTTTT	CASSGPRTPNEKLFF
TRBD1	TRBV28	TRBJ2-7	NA	TGTGCCAGCAGTTTTAGGGGACAGGCAACCTACGAGCAGTACTTC	CASSFRGQATYEQYF
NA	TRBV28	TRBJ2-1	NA	TGTGCCAGCGGGTTGAGGTTACAGTTCTTC	CASGLRLQFF
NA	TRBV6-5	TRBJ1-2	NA	TGTGCCAGCAGTTACTCGTATGCAGGGTTATCCGATGGCTACACCTTC	CASSYSYAGLSDGYTF
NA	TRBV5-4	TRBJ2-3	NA	TGTGCCAGCAGCTTGGGGAACACAGATACGCAGTATTTT	CASSLGNTDTQYF
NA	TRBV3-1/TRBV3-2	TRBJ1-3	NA	TGTGCCAGCAGCCAAGATTTTACAGGGATCCCTAGGAACACCATATATTTT	CASSQDFTGIPRNTIYF
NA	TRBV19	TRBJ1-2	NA	TGTGCCGTATCGGGTAGCGGCCTGCTAAGGGGCTACACCTTC	CAVSGSGLLRGYTF
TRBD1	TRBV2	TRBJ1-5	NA	TGTGCCAGCAGAGAAACAGGGGATGTTCAGCCCCAGCATTTT	CASRETGDVQPQHF
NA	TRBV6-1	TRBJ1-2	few	TGTGCCAGCAGTGAAGCGCCGGGGTCAAACTATGGCTACACCTTC	CASSEAPGSNYGYTF
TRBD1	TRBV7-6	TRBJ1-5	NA	TGTGCCAGCAGCCCGACAGGGGGGTATAGCAATCAGCCCCAGCATTTT	CASSPTGGYSNQPQHF
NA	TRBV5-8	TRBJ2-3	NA	TGTGCCAGCAGCCCTGCCTCGGACTCACATACGCAGTATTTT	CASSPASDSHTQYF
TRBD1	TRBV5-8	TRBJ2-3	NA	TGTGCCAGCAGCTCACGGACAGGGTCAAGGACAGATACGCAGTATTTT	CASSSRTGSRTDTQYF
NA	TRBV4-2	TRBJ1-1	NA	TGTGCCAGCAGCCAAGATATGGGCAGGGGCACTGAAGCTTTCTTT	CASSQDMGRGTEAFF
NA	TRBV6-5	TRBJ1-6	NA	TGTGCCACCTTTCCCCATGGCCGGGGGGATTCACCCCTCCACTTT	CATFPHGRGDSPLHF
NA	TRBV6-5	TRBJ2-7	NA	TGTGCCAGCAGGGGAGCGGCACGGGAGCAGTACTTC	CASRGAAREQYF
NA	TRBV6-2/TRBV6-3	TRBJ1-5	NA	TGTGCCAGCAGTCCCCAGGGGAAGGGCAATCAGCCCCAGCATTTT	CASSPQGKGNQPQHF